This T cell receptor (beta chain) was identified during a study of cytomegalovirus exposure and HLA in healthy donors. Overall study: Counted in an early data release were roughly 81 million unique TCRs from HLA-typed donors. Study-level points and caveats: The study listed some 160 cytomegalovirus-associated TCR beta chains. High specificity and sensitivity for cytomegalovirus status were reported for the classifier. Researchers had no immune exposure information except CMV serostatus available.

CDR3 length: 14 residues. The germline V and J ends were trimmed by 5 bases and 1 base, with 14 bases remaining between them. Per the germline V gene, CDR1 is GTSNPN and CDR2 is SVGIG (reference sequence). Remarks on this clone: The antigen remains undetermined.

Primers: 60 Vbeta forward and 13 Jbeta reverse. Method: immunoSEQ multiplex PCR; TCRdb's copy keeps in-frame clones and lacks some. Among 90,000 to 150,000 clones listed, under 90% were seen once. The specimen was PBMCs. This rearrangement joins TRBV30 to TRBJ1-1; D might be TRBD1 (6 bases). This TCR came from a woman between 40 and 55 years old in good health and CMV-seronegative. CDR3 in amino acids: CAWSEGVGNTEAFF. CDR3 bases: TGTGCCTGGTCCGAGGGGGTGGGGAACACTGAAGCTTTCTTT. Filled out from reference TRBV30 and TRBJ1-1, the complete variable domain reads SQTIHQWPATLVQPVGSPLSLECTVEGTSNPNLYWYRQAAGRGLQLLFYSVGIGQISSEVPQNLSASRPQDRQFILSSKKLLLSDSGFYLCAWSEGVGNTEAFFGQGTRLTVV.